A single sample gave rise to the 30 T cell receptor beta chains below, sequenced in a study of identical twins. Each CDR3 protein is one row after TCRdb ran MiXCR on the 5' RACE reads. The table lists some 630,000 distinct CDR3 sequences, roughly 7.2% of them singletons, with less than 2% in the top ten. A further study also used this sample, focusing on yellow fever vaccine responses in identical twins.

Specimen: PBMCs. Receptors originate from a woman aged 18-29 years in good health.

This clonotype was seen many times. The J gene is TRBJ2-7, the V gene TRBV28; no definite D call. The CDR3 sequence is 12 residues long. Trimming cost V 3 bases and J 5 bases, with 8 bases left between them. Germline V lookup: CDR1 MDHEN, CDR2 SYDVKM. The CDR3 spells CASSFPLDEQYF. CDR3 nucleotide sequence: TGTGCCAGCAGTTTTCCCCTTGACGAGCAGTACTTC.

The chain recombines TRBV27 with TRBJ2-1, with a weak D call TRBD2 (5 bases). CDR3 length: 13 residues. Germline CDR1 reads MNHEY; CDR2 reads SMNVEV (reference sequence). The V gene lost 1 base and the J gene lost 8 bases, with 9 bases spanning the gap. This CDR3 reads CASSLLGSDEQFF. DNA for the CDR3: TGTGCCAGCAGTTTATTGGGGAGCGATGAGCAGTTCTTC.

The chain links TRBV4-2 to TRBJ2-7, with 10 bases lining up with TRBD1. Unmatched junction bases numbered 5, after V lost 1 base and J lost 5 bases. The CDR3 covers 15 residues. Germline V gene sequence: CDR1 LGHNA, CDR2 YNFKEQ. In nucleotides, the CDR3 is TGTGCCAGCAGCCAAGGACAGGACAGGGGGAACGAGCAGTACTTC. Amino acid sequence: CASSQGQDRGNEQYF.

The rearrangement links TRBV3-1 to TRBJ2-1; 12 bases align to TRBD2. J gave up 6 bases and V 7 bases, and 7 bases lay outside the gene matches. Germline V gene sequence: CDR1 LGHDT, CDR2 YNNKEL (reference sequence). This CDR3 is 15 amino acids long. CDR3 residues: CASTETSGGPNEQFF. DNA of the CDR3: TGTGCCAGCACCGAGACTAGCGGGGGTCCCAATGAGCAGTTCTTC.

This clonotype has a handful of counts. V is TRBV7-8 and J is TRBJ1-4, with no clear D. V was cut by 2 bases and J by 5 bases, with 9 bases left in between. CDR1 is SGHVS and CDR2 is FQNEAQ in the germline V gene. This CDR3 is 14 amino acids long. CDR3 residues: CASSLRALNEKLFF. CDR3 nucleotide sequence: TGTGCCAGCAGCTTACGAGCCCTCAATGAAAAACTGTTTTTT. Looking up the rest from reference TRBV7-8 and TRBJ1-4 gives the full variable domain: GAGVSQSPRYKVAKRGQDVALRCDPISGHVSLFWYQQALGQGPEFLTYFQNEAQLDKSGLPSDRFFAERPEGSVSTLKIQRTQQEDSAVYLCASSLRALNEKLFFGSGTQLSVL.

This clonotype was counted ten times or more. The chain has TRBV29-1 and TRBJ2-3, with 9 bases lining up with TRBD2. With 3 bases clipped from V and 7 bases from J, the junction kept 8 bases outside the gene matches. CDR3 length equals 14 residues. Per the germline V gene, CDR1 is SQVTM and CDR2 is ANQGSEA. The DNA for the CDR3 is TGCAGCGTTGACCTAGCGGGAATTTGGTATACGCAGTATTTT. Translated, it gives CSVDLAGIWYTQYF.

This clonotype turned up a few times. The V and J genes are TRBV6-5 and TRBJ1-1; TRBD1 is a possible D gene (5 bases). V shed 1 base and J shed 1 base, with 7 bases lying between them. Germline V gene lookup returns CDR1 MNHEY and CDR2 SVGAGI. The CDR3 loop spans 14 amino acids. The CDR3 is CASSYWDQNTEAFF. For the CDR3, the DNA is TGTGCCAGCAGTTACTGGGACCAGAACACTGAAGCTTTCTTT.

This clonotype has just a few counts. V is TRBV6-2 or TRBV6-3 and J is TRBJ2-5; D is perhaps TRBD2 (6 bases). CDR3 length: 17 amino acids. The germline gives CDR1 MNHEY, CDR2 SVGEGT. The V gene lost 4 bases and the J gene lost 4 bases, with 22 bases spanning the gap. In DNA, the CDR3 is TGTGCCAGCAGTTCTCTGCGGGGTAAGCCACACGGAGAGACCCAGTACTTC. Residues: CASSSLRGKPHGETQYF.

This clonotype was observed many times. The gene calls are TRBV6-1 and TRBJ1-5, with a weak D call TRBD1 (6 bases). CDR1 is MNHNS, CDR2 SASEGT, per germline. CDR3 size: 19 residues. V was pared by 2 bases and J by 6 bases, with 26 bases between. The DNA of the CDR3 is TGTGCCAGCAGTGAATCGGGGGGGCTTTTCCTGGATCAAACTCAGCCCCAGCATTTT. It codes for CASSESGGLFLDQTQPQHF.

The CDR3 nucleotides read TGTGCCAGCAGTGGGCTAGCTATTTTCACAGATACGCAGTATTTT. Translating it yields CASSGLAIFTDTQYF. The chain uses TRBV27 and TRBJ2-3; maybe TRBD2 (5 bases). The CDR3 spans 15 residues. In germline, CDR1 is MNHEY, CDR2 SMNVEV (reference sequence). V was trimmed by 5 bases and J by 2 bases, leaving 14 bases between them.

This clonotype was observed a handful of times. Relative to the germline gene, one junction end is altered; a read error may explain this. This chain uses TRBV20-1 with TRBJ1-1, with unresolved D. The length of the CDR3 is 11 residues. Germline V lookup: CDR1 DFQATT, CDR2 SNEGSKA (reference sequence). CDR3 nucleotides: TGCAGTGCTAGCCCGAACACTGAAGCCTTCTTT. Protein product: CSASPNTEAFF.

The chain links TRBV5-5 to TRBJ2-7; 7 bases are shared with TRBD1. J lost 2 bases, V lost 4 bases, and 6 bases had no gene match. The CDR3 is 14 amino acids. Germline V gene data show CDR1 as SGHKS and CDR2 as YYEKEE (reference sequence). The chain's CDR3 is CASSPPGQAYEQYV. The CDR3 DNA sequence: TGTGCCAGCAGCCCCCCCGGACAGGCCTACGAGCAGTACGTC.

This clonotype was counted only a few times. The chain's CDR3 is CSTYPTGLSYEQYV. CDR3 nucleotide sequence: TGCAGTACCTATCCGACAGGGCTCTCCTACGAGCAGTACGTC. V usage is TRBV20-1 and J usage is TRBJ2-7, with 7 bases lining up with TRBD1. V was pared by 8 bases and J by 0 bases, with 10 bases of the junction left unmatched. Germline V gene sequence: CDR1 DFQATT, CDR2 SNEGSKA (reference sequence). The CDR3 contains 14 residues.

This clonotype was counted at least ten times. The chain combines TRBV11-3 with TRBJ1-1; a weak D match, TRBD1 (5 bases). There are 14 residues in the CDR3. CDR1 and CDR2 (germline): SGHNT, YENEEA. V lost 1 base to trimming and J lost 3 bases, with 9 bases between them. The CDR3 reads CASSLAGTHTEAFF. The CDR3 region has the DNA TGTGCCAGCAGCTTAGCGGGGACGCACACTGAAGCTTTCTTT. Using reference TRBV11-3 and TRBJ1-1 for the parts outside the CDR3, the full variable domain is EAGVVQSPRYKIIEKKQPVAFWCNPISGHNTLYWYLQNLGQGPELLIRYENEEAVDDSQLPKDRFSAERLKGVDSTLKIQPAELGDSAVYLCASSLAGTHTEAFFGQGTRLTVV.

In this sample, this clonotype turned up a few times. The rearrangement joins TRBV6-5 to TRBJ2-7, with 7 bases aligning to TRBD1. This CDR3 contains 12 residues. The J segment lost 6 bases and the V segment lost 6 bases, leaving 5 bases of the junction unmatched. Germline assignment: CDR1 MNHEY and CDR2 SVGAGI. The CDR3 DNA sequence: TGTGCCAGCAGCAGGACAGGTAGCGAGCAGTACTTC. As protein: CASSRTGSEQYF.

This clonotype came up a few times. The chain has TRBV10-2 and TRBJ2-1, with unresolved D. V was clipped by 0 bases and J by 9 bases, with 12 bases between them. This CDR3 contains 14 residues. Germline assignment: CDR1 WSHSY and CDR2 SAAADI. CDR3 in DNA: TGCGCCAGCAGTGAGTCGTCTAACTTGGCTGAGCAGTTCTTC. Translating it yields CASSESSNLAEQFF.

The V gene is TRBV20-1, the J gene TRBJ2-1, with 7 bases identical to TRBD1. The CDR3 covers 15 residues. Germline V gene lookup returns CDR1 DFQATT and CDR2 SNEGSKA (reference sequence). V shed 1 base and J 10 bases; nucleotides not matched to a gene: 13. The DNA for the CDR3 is TGCAGTGCTAGAGTGAGACAGGGACGGACCTGGGAGCAGTTCTTC. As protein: CSARVRQGRTWEQFF.

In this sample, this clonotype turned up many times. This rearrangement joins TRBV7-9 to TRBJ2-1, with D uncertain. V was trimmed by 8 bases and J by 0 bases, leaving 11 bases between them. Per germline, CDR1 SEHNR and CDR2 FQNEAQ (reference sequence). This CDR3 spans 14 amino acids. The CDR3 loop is CASRPESSYNEQFF. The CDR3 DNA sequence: TGTGCCAGCCGGCCGGAGAGCTCCTACAATGAGCAGTTCTTC.

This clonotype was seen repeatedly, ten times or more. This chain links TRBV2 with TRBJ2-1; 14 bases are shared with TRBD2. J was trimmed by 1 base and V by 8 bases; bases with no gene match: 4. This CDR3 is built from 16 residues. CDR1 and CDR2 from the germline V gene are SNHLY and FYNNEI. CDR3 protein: CASLGTSGRSYNEQFF. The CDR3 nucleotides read TGTGCCAGCTTGGGGACTAGCGGGAGATCCTACAATGAGCAGTTCTTC.

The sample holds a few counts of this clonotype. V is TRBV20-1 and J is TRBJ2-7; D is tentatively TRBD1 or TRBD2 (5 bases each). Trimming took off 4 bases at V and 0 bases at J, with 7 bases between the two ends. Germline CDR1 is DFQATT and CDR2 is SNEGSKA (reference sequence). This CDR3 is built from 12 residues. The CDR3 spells CSATGSSYEQYV. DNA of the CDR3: TGCAGTGCTACAGGGAGCTCCTACGAGCAGTACGTC.

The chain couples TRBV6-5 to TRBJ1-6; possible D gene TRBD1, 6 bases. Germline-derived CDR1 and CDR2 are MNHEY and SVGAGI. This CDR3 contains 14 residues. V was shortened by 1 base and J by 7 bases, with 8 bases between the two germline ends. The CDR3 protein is CASSYWTENSPLHF. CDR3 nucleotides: TGTGCCAGCAGTTACTGGACAGAGAATTCACCCCTCCACTTT.

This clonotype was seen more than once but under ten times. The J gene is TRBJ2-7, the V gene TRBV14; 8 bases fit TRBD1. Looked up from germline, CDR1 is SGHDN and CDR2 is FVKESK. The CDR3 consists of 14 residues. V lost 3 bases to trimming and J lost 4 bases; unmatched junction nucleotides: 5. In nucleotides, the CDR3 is TGTGCCAGCAGCCACGGACAGGGAACGTACGAGCAGTACGTC. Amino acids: CASSHGQGTYEQYV.

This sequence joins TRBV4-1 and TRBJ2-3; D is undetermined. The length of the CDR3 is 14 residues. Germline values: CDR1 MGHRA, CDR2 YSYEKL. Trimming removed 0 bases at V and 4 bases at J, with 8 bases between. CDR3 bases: TGCGCCAGCAGCCAAGATGGAGCACCAGATACGCAGTATTTT. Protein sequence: CASSQDGAPDTQYF.

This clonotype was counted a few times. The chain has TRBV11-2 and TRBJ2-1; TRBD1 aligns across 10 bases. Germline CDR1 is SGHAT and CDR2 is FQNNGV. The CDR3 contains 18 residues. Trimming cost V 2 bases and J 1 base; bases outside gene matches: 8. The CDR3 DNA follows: TGTGCCAGCAGCTTACGACAGGGGGCAACTAGATCCTACAATGAGCAGTTCTTC. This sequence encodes CASSLRQGATRSYNEQFF.

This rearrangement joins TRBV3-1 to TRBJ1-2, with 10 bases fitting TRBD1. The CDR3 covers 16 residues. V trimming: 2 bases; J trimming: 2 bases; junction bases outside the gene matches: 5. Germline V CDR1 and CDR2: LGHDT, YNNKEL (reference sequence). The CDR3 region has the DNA TGTGCCAGCAGCCAATGGGGACAGGGGCCAAACTATGGCTACACCTTC. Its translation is CASSQWGQGPNYGYTF. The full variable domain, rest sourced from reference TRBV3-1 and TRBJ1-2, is DTAVSQTPKYLVTQMGNDKSIKCEQNLGHDTMYWYKQDSKKFLKIMFSYNNKELIINETVPNRFSPKSPDKAHLNLHINSLELGDSAVYFCASSQWGQGPNYGYTFGSGTRLTVV.

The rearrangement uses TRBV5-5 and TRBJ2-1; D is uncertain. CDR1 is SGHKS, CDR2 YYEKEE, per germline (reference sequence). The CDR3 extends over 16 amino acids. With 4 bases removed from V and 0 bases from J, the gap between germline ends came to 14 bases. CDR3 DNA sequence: TGTGCCAGCAGCCACGATGTTGTTAGCTCCTACAATGAGCAGTTCTTC. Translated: CASSHDVVSSYNEQFF.

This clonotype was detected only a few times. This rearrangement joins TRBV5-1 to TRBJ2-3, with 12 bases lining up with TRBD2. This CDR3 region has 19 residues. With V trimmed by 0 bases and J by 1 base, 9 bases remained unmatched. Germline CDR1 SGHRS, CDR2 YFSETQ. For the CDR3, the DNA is TGCGCCAGCAGCTTGGCCAGGACTAGCGGGGCGACTGGCACAGATACGCAGTATTTT. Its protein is CASSLARTSGATGTDTQYF.

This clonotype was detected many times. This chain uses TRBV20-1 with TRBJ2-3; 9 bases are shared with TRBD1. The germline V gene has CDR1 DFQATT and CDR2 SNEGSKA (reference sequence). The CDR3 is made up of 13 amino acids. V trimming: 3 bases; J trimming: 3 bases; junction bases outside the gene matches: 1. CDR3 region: CSARTGGTDTQYF. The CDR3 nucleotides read TGCAGTGCTAGGACAGGGGGTACAGATACGCAGTATTTT.

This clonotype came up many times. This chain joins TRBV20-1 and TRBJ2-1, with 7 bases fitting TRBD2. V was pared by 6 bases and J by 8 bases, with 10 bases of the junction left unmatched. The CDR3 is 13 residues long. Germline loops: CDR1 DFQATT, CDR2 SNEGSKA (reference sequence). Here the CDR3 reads CSAQRDYSDEQFF. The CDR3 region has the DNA TGCAGTGCGCAGCGGGATTATTCGGATGAGCAGTTCTTC.

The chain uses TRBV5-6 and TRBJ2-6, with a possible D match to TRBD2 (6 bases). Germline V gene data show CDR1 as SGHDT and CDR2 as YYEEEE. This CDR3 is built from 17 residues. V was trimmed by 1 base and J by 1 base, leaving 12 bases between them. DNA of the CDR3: TGTGCCAGCAGCTTGTTTACCGGGACTTCTGGGGCCAACGTCCTGACTTTC. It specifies CASSLFTGTSGANVLTF.